This is a list of T cell receptor beta chains from one sample in a study of T cell responses to AZD1222 COVID-19 vaccine. The method was immunoSEQ multiplex PCR; TCRdb's version includes in-frame clones alone and lacks a portion of them. The table lists about 79,000 clones, more than 70% of them singletons. Sequenced here: peripheral blood, sampled on day 0 of AZD1222 vaccination. The receptors stem from an adult in good health. Both conserved end residues are part of each CDR3. The D gene is left open where the match is weak. Expanded clones get a size class; other rows say once, few or many, or leave the size out.

v_call,j_call,d_call,clone_size,cdr3_aa,cdr3_nt
TRBV30,TRBJ1-5,NA,once,CAWSEGNQPQHF,TGTGCCTGGAGTGAAGGAAATCAGCCCCAGCATTTT
TRBV28,TRBJ1-1,NA,NA,CASSLPGRRTEAFF,TGTGCCAGCAGCCTGCCCGGGAGGAGGACTGAAGCTTTCTTT
TRBV19,TRBJ2-6,NA,NA,CASNTVSSGANVLTF,TGTGCCAGTAACACAGTTTCTTCTGGGGCCAACGTCCTGACTTTC
TRBV3-1/TRBV3-2,TRBJ1-1,NA,NA,CASSQGQANTEAFF,TGTGCCAGCAGCCAAGGGCAAGCAAACACTGAAGCTTTCTTT
TRBV3-1/TRBV3-2,TRBJ2-7,TRBD2,few,CASSSSGGGEQYF,TGTGCCAGCAGTTCGTCCGGGGGGGGCGAGCAGTACTTC
TRBV4-2,TRBJ2-2,TRBD1,NA,CASSHGTGDTGELFF,TGTGCCAGCAGCCATGGGACAGGAGACACCGGGGAGCTGTTTTTT
TRBV6-5,TRBJ2-4,NA,NA,CASSDSGWSENIQYF,TGTGCCAGCAGCGATTCGGGTTGGTCAGAAAACATTCAGTACTTC
TRBV5-6,TRBJ2-7,NA,once,CASSQTATYEQYF,TGTGCCAGCAGCCAGACAGCGACCTACGAGCAGTACTTC
TRBV10-1,TRBJ2-3,TRBD2,NA,CASSDGLAVSTDTQYF,TGCGCCAGCAGTGATGGACTAGCGGTCAGCACAGATACGCAGTATTTT
TRBV28,TRBJ2-1,NA,NA,CATLDQSEQFF,TGTGCCACCCTAGATCAAAGTGAGCAGTTCTTC
TRBV4-1,TRBJ1-1,NA,NA,CASSQDRPRVGTEAFF,TGCGCCAGCAGCCAAGACAGACCCCGGGTTGGCACTGAAGCTTTCTTT
TRBV7-8,TRBJ2-1,NA,NA,CASSLAGTLQTGNEQFF,TGTGCCAGCAGCTTAGCCGGGACTCTTCAGACCGGTAATGAGCAGTTCTTC
TRBV11-3,TRBJ2-5,NA,once,CASSLAQGRTQYF,TGTGCCAGCAGCTTAGCTCAGGGGAGAACCCAGTACTTC
TRBV18,TRBJ1-2,NA,NA,CASSPANPGHTNYGYTF,TGTGCCAGCTCACCCGCAAACCCGGGACATACTAACTATGGCTACACCTTC
TRBV30,TRBJ1-2,TRBD1,NA,CAWSQPGQGARGYTF,TGTGCCTGGAGTCAACCGGGACAGGGGGCGCGTGGCTACACCTTC
TRBV6-5,TRBJ1-5,NA,NA,CASRDTGFSNQPQHF,TGTGCCAGCAGGGATACAGGGTTCAGCAATCAGCCCCAGCATTTT
TRBV11-2,TRBJ2-3,NA,NA,CASSLEPANLEYF,TGTGCCAGCAGCTTAGAGCCTGCAAACCTAGAGTATTTT
TRBV15,TRBJ2-7,TRBD2,NA,CATSREGLGIYEQYF,TGTGCCACCAGCAGAGAGGGACTAGGAATCTACGAGCAGTACTTC